This T cell receptor (beta chain) was profiled in a study of T-cell memory formation after mild COVID-19. The CDR3 length is 17 residues. TCRdb re-analysed the 5' RACE reads in MiXCR, keeping a single row per CDR3 protein. The table lists around 500,000 distinct CDR3 sequences, 15% to 20% of them singletons. The chain recombines TRBV21-1 with TRBJ1-1; the table's TRBD1 call for D was not verified on the DNA. TRBV21-1 is recorded as a pseudogene. The sequenced sample was PBMCs or a T cell subset sorted from them (not recorded which). The sequence derives from an adult woman who had mild COVID-19 (a few samples of this study predate the infection). Cell type and time point are not known. CDR3 DNA sequence: TGTGCACCCATACAGGGTAGCTACCGGGCTATGAACACTGAAGCTTTCTTT. Translating gives CAPIQGSYRAMNTEAFF.